This paragraph reports one T cell receptor (beta chain). The table lists this clone with a few counts. No cognate antigen has been identified for it. The sample holds no much larger clone one base away, and base qualities are not on file. Donors were healthy HIV-negative adults with no recently reported acute infections or vaccinations. Only Caucasian adults living in Nashville, Tennessee, USA were represented among the donors. CD4+ T cells were enriched through magnetic negative selection, after which naive cells were positively selected on CD45RA and the remaining negative fraction served as the memory subset. Blood was obtained by leukapheresis, after which PBMCs were separated by Ficoll-Histopaque density gradient centrifugation and cryopreserved in liquid nitrogen vapor phase. Analytical flow cytometry was used to check the purity and quantity of every magnetically sorted T cell population. Each sorted fraction had its genomic DNA isolated and then quantified by UV absorbance on a Nanodrop 2000c.

TCR CDR3 regions were amplified from genomic DNA by multiplex PCR using the deep immunoSEQ assay. For each cell subset, the extracted genomic DNA was distributed evenly across all wells of several immunoSEQ 96-well plates, and each plate served as one replicate. Each replicate PCR for sorted subsets received around 0.2 ug genomic DNA, equal to around 32,000 T cell genomes. The purified libraries were quantified using a Qubit 3.0 fluorometer, sized with a Bioanalyzer 2100, and then quantified again using the KAPA Library Quantification kit. Every immunoSEQ 96-well plate was sequenced on a dedicated single-read 150-cycle Illumina NextSeq 550 flow cell. The published analysis was carried out like this. Because the immunoSEQ output held only junctional sequences and lacked quality scores, the filtering could not match the filtering applied to full-length reads. To assign V/J genes and CDR3, sequences were annotated against IMGT germline references using PyIR, a Python wrapper for IgBLAST v1.9. Reads were removed for weak V/J assignments (E-value above 1e-6), missing CDR3, stop codons, out-of-frame junctions, or ambiguous translated residues. V3J clonotypes were defined as sequences sharing an identical inferred V gene, J gene, and CDR3 amino acid sequence. The percentage overlap between two repertoires was calculated by dividing the number of shared unique clonotypes by the size of the smaller repertoire. Richness of each repertoire was evaluated using RTK rarefaction, the Chao1 estimator, and Recon v2.1 estimates of unobserved clonotypes. Generation probabilities for all TCRbeta clonotypes obtained by the gDNA method from a few donors were computed using OLGA. TCRdb stores this immuneACCESS table with in-frame sequences only. Part of the clones is absent; in the studies checked, under half of the shortfall reflects unresolved V genes, and no reason is known for the rest. V, J and clone size were drawn from that table, and D and trimming were deduced from the DNA. The table for this sample lists roughly 1 million clones; roughly 75% of them were counted only once. About 1.5% of the sample belongs to the ten largest clones.

The CDR3 contains 13 residues, cysteine and phenylalanine counted. Only the CDR3 portion is preserved as DNA: 39 bases, with reading frame beginning at the first base. The V and J ends are trimmed by 3 bases and 17 bases, leaving 17 bases between them. The germline V gene supplies CDR1 MGHDK and CDR2 SYGVNS. The sample comes from a study of shared clonotypes between healthy human individuals (dated by TCRdb to the early 2020s). Context from the whole study: Three men and a couple of women, aged 18 to 49 years, made up the cohort. Different laboratories and diverse techniques were used to prepare libraries and sequence TCR repertoires, to increase sequencing depth and limit assay-specific biases. Each donor's leukapheresis produced roughly between roughly 0.85 and 9.5 billion PBMCs. For each donor, three plates each were used for CD4 naive and CD4 memory, two plates were used for CD8 naive, and one plate was used for CD8 memory. To estimate repertoire size and how much clonotype sharing occurs between individuals, the study deeply sequenced the blood TCR repertoires of about 5 healthy adults.

Points the paper makes about the study in general: Only blood was sampled, and tissue TCR repertoires likely differ from those in blood. Even with the large sequencing depth, rarefaction of the sorted-subset datasets indicated that sequencing was incomplete. Clonotypes shared by all four sorted-subset donors showed higher generation probabilities than non-shared clonotypes. Across a handful of donors, 5% to 6% of naive CD4, roughly 3.8% of naive CD8, 2.3% of memory CD4, and under 0.45% of memory CD8 clonotypes were shared. Pairwise subsampling indicated that sequencing depth was expected to affect the degree of clonotype sharing among donors. Naive subsets generally had larger estimated clonotype richness than memory subsets. Because the study included only a small number of donors, the genetic and exposure-history diversity represented was limited.

What was sequenced was memory CD4+ T cells sorted from blood. The meaning of the sample's cell subset or site label: CD45RA-negative fraction. The receptor chain draws on TRBV25-1 and TRBJ1-6, with the D gene uncertain. This TCR was recovered from a man between 18 and 29 years old in good health. The DNA sequence is given as TGTGCCAGCAGTGACATAATGGGAGACACGGTCCACTTT. Its protein reads: CASSDIMGDTVHF.